This TCR beta chain was captured in a study of blood T cell repertoires in COVID-19. This table comes from immunoSEQ multiplex PCR, and its TCRdb copy is limited to in-frame clones, with some not included. This table has around 230,000 clones, approximately 82% appearing once. Concerning this clone: Other nucleotide sequences from this sample produce the same CDR3.

This CDR3 region has 13 residues. V lost 2 bases, J lost 1 base, and 5 bases lay in between. The specimen was PBMCs or T cells enriched from blood (not recorded which). This chain connects TRBV12-3 or TRBV12-4 to TRBJ1-1; no definite D call. The sequence was obtained from a man aged 40-55 years who had recovered from COVID-19. CDR3 DNA: TGTGCCAGCAGTTTAAACAGGAACACTGAAGCTTTCTTT. It translates to CASSLNRNTEAFF.